This T cell receptor (beta chain) was identified during a study of T cells in Graves' hyperthyroidism and ophthalmopathy. Amplification targeted TCR beta CDR3 regions from RNA transcripts. Researchers ran a first-round RT-PCR on the TCR CDR3 using the HTBI primer set. TCRdb redid the calling of the multiplex PCR reads with MiXCR, one entry per CDR3 protein. This sample has a few hundred thousand distinct CDR3 sequences; approximately 15% occur once, and the top ten carry less than 25%. Findings of the study overall: Stable hyperthyroidism was separated from ophthalmopathy by a model based on 13 V-J features.

The germline gives CDR1 SQVTM, CDR2 ANQGSEA. V gave up 2 bases and J gave up 6 bases, with 14 bases separating them. The CDR3 covers 13 residues. With regard to this clonotype: What it binds is not known.

This clonotype was obtained from a man aged 25-45 years with Graves' hyperthyroidism that later progressed to Graves' ophthalmopathy. Source material: blood. The J gene is TRBJ2-7, the V gene TRBV29-1, with D tentatively TRBD2 (6 bases). The CDR3 is CSVESMIGGEQYF. The DNA of the CDR3 is TGCAGCGTTGAAAGTATGATCGGGGGCGAGCAGTACTTC.